This TCR beta chain was sequenced during a study of OX40 agonist ivuxolimab in advanced cancers. The CDR3 is 15 amino acids. The V end was cut by 3 bases, the J end by 2 bases, with 12 bases between. Per the germline V gene, CDR1 is LNHNV and CDR2 is YYDKDF (reference sequence). This table comes from immunoSEQ multiplex PCR, and its TCRdb copy is limited to in-frame clones, with some not included. This sample has roughly 62,000 clones, with approximately 85% found just once. This clone was recorded once. The rearrangement uses TRBV15 and TRBJ2-3; no definite D call. The TCR originated in an adult with an advanced solid tumor such as melanoma, head and neck, liver or kidney cancer. Sequencing used CD4+ or CD8+ T cells sorted from blood, obtained in a trial of the OX40 agonist ivuxolimab. The CDR3 loop reads CATSRPFFNTDTQYF. CDR3 DNA: TGTGCCACCAGCAGGCCCTTTTTTAACACAGATACGCAGTATTTT.